The present T cell receptor (beta chain) was sequenced within a study of cytomegalovirus exposure and HLA in healthy donors. The germline V gene has CDR1 MRHNA and CDR2 SNTAGT. This CDR3 comprises 12 residues. V lost 0 bases and J 7 bases, leaving 6 bases between the germline ends. The method was immunoSEQ multiplex PCR; TCRdb's version includes in-frame clones alone and lacks a portion of them. Among 90,000 to 120,000 clones, about 85% were seen once, and the ten largest hold around 3%. The chain is built from TRBV6-4 and TRBJ1-2; D possibly corresponds to TRBD1 (5 bases). The sequencing input was PBMCs. The sequence came from a woman under 30 in good health and CMV-seronegative. In nucleotides, the CDR3 is TGTGCCAGCAGTGACTCGGGGCCTGGCTACACCTTC. Its translation is CASSDSGPGYTF.